The clone carrying this TCR beta chain came up many times. Repertoires were generated with immunoSEQ multiplex PCR, while TCRdb's copy carries only in-frame clones and drops some. The sample holds 150,000 to 200,000 clones, about 80% seen once. The data belong to a study of blood T cell repertoires in COVID-19. Overall study context: Samples of COVID-19 (acute and convalescent) were obtained from the United States, Italy and Spain. The cDNA or gDNA used as material had been derived from T cells, B-cell-depleted T cells, or PBMCs.

Germline V lookup: CDR1 MDHEN, CDR2 SYDVKM. V was trimmed by 3 bases and J by 10 bases, leaving 10 bases between them. The CDR3 length is 12 residues. The Seattle patients, enrolled during active infection, were followed longitudinally. Sequencing was carried out using peripheral blood. The chain combines TRBV28 with TRBJ1-5; D ambiguous. This TCR was recovered from an older woman with COVID-19, enrolled during active disease. The CDR3 region is CASSFFRFPQHF. The CDR3 nucleotides are TGTGCCAGCAGTTTCTTTCGTTTCCCCCAGCATTTT.